A single TCR beta chain is shown here with its context. What this receptor recognizes is not known. The sample holds no much larger clone one base away, and base qualities are not on file. This sample was taken from a study of T cell changes during pregnancy in multiple sclerosis (dated by TCRdb to the late 2010s). As for the study more broadly: Changes in the T cell repertoire over the course of pregnancy were examined in this study in women with multiple sclerosis.

V has 3 bases trimmed and J has 7 bases trimmed; junction bases matching no gene number 5. CDR1 and CDR2, looked up from the germline V gene, are ENHRY and SYGVKD. The CDR3 contains 15 residues, cysteine and phenylalanine counted. Here the CDR3 DNA is all that survives: 45 bases in frame from base 1. Libraries were prepared through the immunoSEQ multiplex PCR assay. The table comes from immuneACCESS by way of TCRdb, which keeps in-frame sequences with V and J called. Part of the clones is missing from these tables; in studies checked, under half for an unresolved V gene and the rest for unknown reasons. This sample is represented by tens of thousands of clones; roughly 91% of them were singletons. In total, the top ten clones hold 0.6% to 0.75% of the sample.

In this chain, TRBV10-3 is recombined with TRBJ2-7, and 14 junction bases match TRBD2. This clonotype was obtained from a female donor with multiple sclerosis, enrolled in a pregnancy study. Material: CD4+ T cells from peripheral blood mononuclear cells, obtained in the third trimester of pregnancy. The CDR3: CAISEVRLAGGEQYF. In nucleotide form, the sequence is TGTGCCATCAGTGAAGTCCGACTAGCGGGAGGGGAGCAGTACTTC.